The 6 T cell receptor beta chains below come from one sample, sequenced in a study of T-cell memory formation after mild COVID-19. TCRdb itself ran the 5' RACE reads through MiXCR, one entry per CDR3 protein. The sample holds hundreds of thousands of distinct CDR3 sequences; 20% to 25% are singletons and the top ten take roughly 23%. Source material: PBMCs or a T cell subset sorted from them (not recorded which). These receptors were obtained from a man aged 18 to 29 who had mild COVID-19 (a few samples of this study predate the infection). Cell type and time point are not known.

DNA for the CDR3: TGTGCCACCAGCAGAGGGCCTAGCGGGGGTAATTTCAATGAGCAGTTCTTC. Translated, it gives CATSRGPSGGNFNEQFF. The chain joins TRBV15 to TRBJ2-1; 10 bases match TRBD2. The CDR3 spans 17 residues. Germline lookup yields CDR1 LNHNV and CDR2 YYDKDF (reference sequence). Losses at the gene ends were 1 base for V and 6 bases for J; bases not matched to a gene: 9.

The chain couples TRBV7-9 to TRBJ1-4; possibly TRBD1 for D (5 bases). The length of the CDR3 is 14 residues. The germline V gene has CDR1 SEHNR and CDR2 FQNEAQ (reference sequence). Trimming pared 1 base from V and 8 bases from J, leaving 11 bases between. CDR3 amino acids: CASSLGAGDEKLFF. CDR3 sequence (DNA): TGTGCCAGCAGCTTAGGGGCGGGGGACGAAAAACTGTTTTTT.

This clonotype was seen more than once but under ten times. The chain uses TRBV2 and TRBJ1-2, with D possibly TRBD1 on 6 matching bases. There are 13 residues in the CDR3. Germline assignment: CDR1 SNHLY and CDR2 FYNNEI. V shed 6 bases and J shed 6 bases, with 14 bases lying between them. The CDR3 DNA follows: TGTGCCAGCAGAGGACAGCCCTACAATGGCTACACCTTC. It specifies CASRGQPYNGYTF.

This clonotype turned up a few times. The chain uses TRBV9 and TRBJ2-7, with 11 positions matching TRBD1. The CDR3 runs to 16 residues. Germline loops: CDR1 SGDLS, CDR2 YYNGEE. Trimming cost V 0 bases and J 3 bases; bases outside gene matches: 5. CDR3: CASSVAGGQGDYEQYF. CDR3 DNA: TGTGCCAGCAGCGTAGCTGGGGGACAGGGGGACTACGAGCAGTACTTC.

In its sample, this clonotype was seen a few times. The chain combines TRBV4-3 with TRBJ2-1; 9 bases line up with TRBD2. Trimming at V came to 0 bases and at J to 7 bases, leaving 13 bases not matched to a gene. The CDR3 has 18 residues. Germline loops: CDR1 LGHNA, CDR2 YSLEER. CDR3 in DNA: TGCGCCAGCAGCCAAGATCGATTTGTAGCGGGGGTCGGTAATGAGCAGTTCTTC. Its translation is CASSQDRFVAGVGNEQFF.

A word on this clonotype: A read error may account for a junction end that differs from germline. The chain employs TRBV3-1 and TRBJ1-1; D gene ambiguous. Germline V gene sequence: CDR1 LGHDT, CDR2 YNNKEL (reference sequence). This CDR3 is built from 16 residues. CDR3 sequence reads: CDSTTSRLKPNTEAFF. Here the CDR3 DNA reads TGTGACAGCACTACTTCCAGGTTAAAACCGAACACTGAAGCTTTCTTT.